This TCR beta chain is from a study of OX40 agonist ivuxolimab in advanced cancers. Study results and limitations: Relative to CD4+, CD8+ T cells held more expanded clones on average.

Of note for this clone: Its antigen is not identified.

Sequencing used immunoSEQ multiplex PCR; TCRdb keeps in-frame clones, though not all of them. The table has tens of thousands of clones, 85% seen once. Germline V gene sequence: CDR1 SGHRS, CDR2 YFSETQ. Deletions cut 0 bases from V and 4 bases from J, with 11 bases between. The CDR3 spans 16 residues. The specimen was CD4+ or CD8+ T cells sorted from blood, collected in a trial of the OX40 agonist ivuxolimab. This sequence was found in an adult with an advanced solid tumor such as melanoma, head and neck, liver or kidney cancer. The chain combines TRBV5-1 with TRBJ2-6; D is undetermined. The CDR3 nucleotides read TGCGCCAGCAGCTTGGGACATTTGGCCGGGGCCAACGTCCTGACTTTC. Residues: CASSLGHLAGANVLTF.